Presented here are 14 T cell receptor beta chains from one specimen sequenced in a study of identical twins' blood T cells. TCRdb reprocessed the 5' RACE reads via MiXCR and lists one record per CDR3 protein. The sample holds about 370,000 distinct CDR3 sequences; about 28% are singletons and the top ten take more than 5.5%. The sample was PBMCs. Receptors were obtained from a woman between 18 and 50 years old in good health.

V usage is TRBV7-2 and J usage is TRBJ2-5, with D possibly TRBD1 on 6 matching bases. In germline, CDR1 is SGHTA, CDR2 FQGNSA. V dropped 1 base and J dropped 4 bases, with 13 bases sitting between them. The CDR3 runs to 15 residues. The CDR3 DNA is TGTGCCAGCAGCTTAGGTAACTTGGACAGAGAGACCCAGTACTTC. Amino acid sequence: CASSLGNLDRETQYF.

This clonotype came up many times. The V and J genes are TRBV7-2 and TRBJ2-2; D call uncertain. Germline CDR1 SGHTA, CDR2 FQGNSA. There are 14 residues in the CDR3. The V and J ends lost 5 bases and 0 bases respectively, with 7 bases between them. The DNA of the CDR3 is TGTGCCAGCAGCCCCTTTACGAACACCGGGGAGCTGTTTTTT. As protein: CASSPFTNTGELFF.

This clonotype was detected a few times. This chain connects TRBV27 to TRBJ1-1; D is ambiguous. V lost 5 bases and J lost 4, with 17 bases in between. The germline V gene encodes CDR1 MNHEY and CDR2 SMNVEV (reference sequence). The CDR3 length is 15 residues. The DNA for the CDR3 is TGTGCCAGCAGTATTCTGTGGGGAGTAGGCACTGAAGCTTTCTTT. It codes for CASSILWGVGTEAFF.

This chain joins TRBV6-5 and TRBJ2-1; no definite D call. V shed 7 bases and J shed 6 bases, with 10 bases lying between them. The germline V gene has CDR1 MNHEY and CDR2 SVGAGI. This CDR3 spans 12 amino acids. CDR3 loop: CASIGILNEQFF. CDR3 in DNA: TGTGCCAGCATTGGTATCCTCAATGAGCAGTTCTTC.

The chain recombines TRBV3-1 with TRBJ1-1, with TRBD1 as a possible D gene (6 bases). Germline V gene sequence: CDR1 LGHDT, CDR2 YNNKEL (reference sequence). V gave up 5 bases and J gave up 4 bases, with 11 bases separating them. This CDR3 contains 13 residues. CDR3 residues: CASSDGGLTEAFF. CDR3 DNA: TGTGCCAGCAGCGATGGGGGGCTCACTGAAGCTTTCTTT.

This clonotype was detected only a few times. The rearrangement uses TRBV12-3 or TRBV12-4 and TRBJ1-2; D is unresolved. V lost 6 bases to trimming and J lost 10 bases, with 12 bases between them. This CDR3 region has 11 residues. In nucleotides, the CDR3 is TGTGCCAGCAGGACCGCGATCACCTACACCTTC. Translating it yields CASRTAITYTF.

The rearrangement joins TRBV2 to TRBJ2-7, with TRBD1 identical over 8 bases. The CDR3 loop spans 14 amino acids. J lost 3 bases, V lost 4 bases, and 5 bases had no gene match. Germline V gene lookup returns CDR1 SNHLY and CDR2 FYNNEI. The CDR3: CASSVQGEYYEQYF. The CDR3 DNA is TGTGCCAGCAGTGTACAGGGGGAATACTACGAGCAGTACTTC. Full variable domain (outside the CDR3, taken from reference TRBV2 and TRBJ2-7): EPEVTQTPSHQVTQMGQEVILRCVPISNHLYFYWYRQILGQKVEFLVSFYNNEISEKSEIFDDQFSVERPDGSNFTLKIRSTKLEDSAMYFCASSVQGEYYEQYFGPGTRLTVT.

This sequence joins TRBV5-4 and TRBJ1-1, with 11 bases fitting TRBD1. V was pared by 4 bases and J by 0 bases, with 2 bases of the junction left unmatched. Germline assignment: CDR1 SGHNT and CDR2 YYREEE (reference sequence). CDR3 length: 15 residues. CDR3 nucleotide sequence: TGTGCCAGCAGCGGGGACAGGGGGATGAACACTGAAGCTTTCTTT. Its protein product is CASSGDRGMNTEAFF.

The CDR3 loop reads CASSWDGQMNTEAFF. In nucleotides, the CDR3 is TGCGCCAGCAGCTGGGACGGTCAGATGAACACTGAAGCTTTCTTT. V gene TRBV5-1 combines with J gene TRBJ1-1, with a possible D match to TRBD1 (5 bases). This CDR3 has 15 residues. Per germline, CDR1 SGHRS and CDR2 YFSETQ. V shed 3 bases and J shed 0 bases, with 12 bases lying between them.

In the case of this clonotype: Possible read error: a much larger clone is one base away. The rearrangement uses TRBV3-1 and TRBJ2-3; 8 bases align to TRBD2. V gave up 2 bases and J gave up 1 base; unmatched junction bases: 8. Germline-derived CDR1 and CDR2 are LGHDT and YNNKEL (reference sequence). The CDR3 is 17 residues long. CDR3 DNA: TGTGCCAGCAGCCAACAGGGCGGGGGGTACTGCACAGATACGCAGTATTTT. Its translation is CASSQQGGGYCTDTQYF.

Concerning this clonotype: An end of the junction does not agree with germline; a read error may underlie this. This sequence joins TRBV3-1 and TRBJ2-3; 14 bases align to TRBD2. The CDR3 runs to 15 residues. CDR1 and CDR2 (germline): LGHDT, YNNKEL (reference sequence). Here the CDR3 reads CASSRTGLAGDRQYF. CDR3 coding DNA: TGTGCCAGCAGCCGCACGGGACTAGCGGGAGATAGGCAGTATTTT.

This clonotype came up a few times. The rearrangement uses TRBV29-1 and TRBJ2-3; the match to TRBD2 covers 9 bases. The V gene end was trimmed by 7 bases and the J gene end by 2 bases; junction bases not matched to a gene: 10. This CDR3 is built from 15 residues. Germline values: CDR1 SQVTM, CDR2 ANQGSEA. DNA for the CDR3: TGCAGCGCCCTATTTAGCGGGGGTAACACAGATACGCAGTATTTT. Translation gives CSALFSGGNTDTQYF.

CDR3 in amino acids: CSVEGGEYGYTF. The DNA of the CDR3 is TGCAGCGTTGAGGGGGGTGAATATGGCTACACCTTC. This chain connects TRBV29-1 to TRBJ1-2; TRBD1 is a possible D gene (5 bases). The CDR3 has 12 amino acids. The germline CDR1 and CDR2 sequences are SQVTM and ANQGSEA. The V end was cut by 3 bases, the J end by 5 bases, with 10 bases between.

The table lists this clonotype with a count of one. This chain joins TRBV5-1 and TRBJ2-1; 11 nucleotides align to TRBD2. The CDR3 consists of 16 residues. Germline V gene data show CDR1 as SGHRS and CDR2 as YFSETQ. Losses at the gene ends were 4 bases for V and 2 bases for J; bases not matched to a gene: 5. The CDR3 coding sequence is TGCGCCAGCAGCGGACTAGCGGGCGTAACCTACAATGAGCAGTTCTTC. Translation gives CASSGLAGVTYNEQFF. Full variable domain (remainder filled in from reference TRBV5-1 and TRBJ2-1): KAGVTQTPRYLIKTRGQQVTLSCSPISGHRSVSWYQQTPGQGLQFLFEYFSETQRNKGNFPGRFSGRQFSNSRSEMNVSTLELGDSALYLCASSGLAGVTYNEQFFGPGTRLTVL.